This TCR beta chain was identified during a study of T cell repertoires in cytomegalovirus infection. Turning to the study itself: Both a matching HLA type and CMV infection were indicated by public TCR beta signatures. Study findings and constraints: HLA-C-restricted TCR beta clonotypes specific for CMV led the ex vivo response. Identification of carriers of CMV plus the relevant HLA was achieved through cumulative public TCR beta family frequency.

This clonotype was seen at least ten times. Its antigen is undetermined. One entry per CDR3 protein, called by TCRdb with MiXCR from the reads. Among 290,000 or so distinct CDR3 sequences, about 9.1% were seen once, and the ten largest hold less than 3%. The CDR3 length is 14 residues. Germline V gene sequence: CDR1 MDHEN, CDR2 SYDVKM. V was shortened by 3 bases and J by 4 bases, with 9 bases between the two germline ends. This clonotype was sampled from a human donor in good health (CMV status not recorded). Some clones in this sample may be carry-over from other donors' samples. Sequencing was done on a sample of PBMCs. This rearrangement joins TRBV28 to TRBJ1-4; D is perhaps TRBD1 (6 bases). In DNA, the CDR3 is TGTGCCAGCAGTTTGAAACAGGGTAATGAAAAACTGTTTTTT. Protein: CASSLKQGNEKLFF. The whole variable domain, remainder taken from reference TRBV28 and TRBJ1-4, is DVKVTQSSRYLVKRTGEKVFLECVQDMDHENMFWYRQDPGLGLRLIYFSYDVKMKEKGDIPEGYSVSREKKERFSLILESASTNQTSMYLCASSLKQGNEKLFFGSGTQLSVL.